This T cell receptor (beta chain) was captured by sequencing in a study of PD-1 blockade in classical Hodgkin lymphoma. Each patient relapsed following autologous stem cell transplantation, and prior brentuximab vedotin exposure differed. The CDR3 spans 13 residues. V gave up 3 bases and J gave up 7 bases, with 13 bases separating them. Per germline, CDR1 SQVTM and CDR2 ANQGSEA. Here immunoSEQ multiplex PCR was the method, and the copy in TCRdb shows in-frame clones only, minus some. The repertoire consists of over 7,000 clones, with roughly 86% occurring once and the leading ten covering approximately 33%.

The clonotype originates from a human donor with classical Hodgkin lymphoma. The chain links TRBV29-1 to TRBJ2-1; possibly TRBD2 for D (6 bases). The source was peripheral blood mononuclear cells (PBMCs), collected at baseline. CDR3 region: CSVDHGSGNEQFF. The CDR3 coding sequence is TGCAGCGTTGATCACGGGAGCGGGAATGAGCAGTTCTTC.